The 28 T cell receptor beta chains below all came from one sample that was sequenced in a study of identical twins. TCRdb re-called the 5' RACE reads with MiXCR, one entry per CDR3 protein. Counted here are roughly 1,500,000 distinct CDR3 sequences, less than 40% occurring once; the ten biggest clones make up about 0.27%. Sample: cord blood. These TCRs come from a newborn girl in good health.

The chain employs TRBV9 and TRBJ2-2; the match to TRBD2 covers 10 bases. This CDR3 spans 17 amino acids. Germline-derived CDR1 and CDR2 are SGDLS and YYNGEE. V trimming: 3 bases; J trimming: 0 bases; junction bases outside the gene matches: 5. The CDR3 bases are TGTGCCAGCAGCGCTCTAGCGGGGGTGGCGAACACCGGGGAGCTGTTTTTT. Protein: CASSALAGVANTGELFF.

V and J are TRBV28 and TRBJ2-7; TRBD1 matches at 9 bases. CDR3 length: 13 amino acids. J lost 3 bases, V lost 6 bases, and 3 bases had no gene match. CDR1 is MDHEN and CDR2 is SYDVKM in the germline V gene. The CDR3 reads CASRGQGFYEQYF. The CDR3 nucleotides are TGTGCCAGCAGAGGACAGGGGTTCTACGAGCAGTACTTC.

The V call is TRBV20-1, the J call TRBJ1-4; D gene uncertain. Trimming took off 1 base at V and 5 bases at J, with 14 bases between the two ends. Germline CDR1 and CDR2: DFQATT and SNEGSKA (reference sequence). The CDR3 sequence is 15 residues long. The CDR3 sequence is CSARVPGNLNEKLFF. The CDR3 DNA reads TGCAGTGCTAGAGTCCCGGGGAACCTCAATGAAAAACTGTTTTTT.

V is TRBV4-2 and J is TRBJ1-2, with D perhaps matching TRBD1 (6 bases). V lost 4 bases to trimming and J lost 4 bases, with 16 bases between them. This CDR3 region has 15 residues. The germline V gene has CDR1 LGHNA and CDR2 YNFKEQ. The CDR3 here is CASSPTLGGGYGYTF. The CDR3 DNA sequence: TGTGCCAGCAGCCCGACCCTGGGGGGCGGCTATGGCTACACCTTC.

The genes are TRBV7-8 and TRBJ2-1; D gene uncertain. The CDR3 runs to 16 residues. Germline assignment: CDR1 SGHVS and CDR2 FQNEAQ. Trimming shortened V by 3 bases and J by 0 bases, and 12 bases separated the two germline ends. The CDR3 DNA is TGTGCCAGCAGCTTCCGGCGGCCCCCCTCCTACAATGAGCAGTTCTTC. Translation gives CASSFRRPPSYNEQFF.

The genes are TRBV14 and TRBJ2-3, with no clear D. Trimming pared 0 bases from V and 1 base from J, leaving 8 bases between. The V gene's germline CDR1 is SGHDN and CDR2 FVKESK. This CDR3 spans 15 amino acids. DNA for the CDR3: TGTGCCAGCAGCCAAGATTACCGACGCACAGATACGCAGTATTTT. Translating gives CASSQDYRRTDTQYF.

About this clonotype itself: This may come from a read error, since a much larger clone is one base off. The rearrangement uses TRBV7-9 and TRBJ2-1; D remains ambiguous. Germline V lookup: CDR1 SEHNR, CDR2 FQNEAQ (reference sequence). This CDR3 region has 11 residues. This chain's CDR3 is CAGSFVYEQFF. DNA of the CDR3: TGTGCCGGCAGCTTTGTCTATGAGCAGTTCTTC.

Notes on this clonotype: This may be a read error: a much more frequent sequence differs by one nucleotide. The chain's CDR3 is CACSYGPYNEQFF. The CDR3 coding sequence is TGTGCCTGCAGTTATGGACCCTACAATGAGCAGTTCTTC. The chain recombines TRBV27 with TRBJ2-1; D unclear. The CDR3 runs to 13 residues. Germline V gene data show CDR1 as MNHEY and CDR2 as SMNVEV (reference sequence).

This clonotype was picked up a small number of times. This chain links TRBV3-1 with TRBJ2-3, with 8 positions matching TRBD2. Looked up from germline, CDR1 is LGHDT and CDR2 is YNNKEL (reference sequence). The CDR3 consists of 15 residues. The V and J ends lost 1 base and 6 bases, in that order; junction bases with no gene match: 6. For the CDR3, the DNA is TGTGCCAGCAGCCAAGGCAACGGGGGGGCGGATACGCAGTATTTT. Amino acids: CASSQGNGGADTQYF.

There are many counts of this clonotype. The chain employs TRBV12-3 or TRBV12-4 and TRBJ2-7; TRBD2 agrees at 13 bases. There are 18 residues in the CDR3. The V and J ends lost 3 bases and 3 bases, in that order; junction bases with no gene match: 11. The CDR3 is CASSLITRGLAGNYEQYF. As DNA, the CDR3 is TGTGCCAGCAGTTTGATCACCCGGGGACTAGCGGGGAACTACGAGCAGTACTTC.

This rearrangement joins TRBV28 to TRBJ2-6, with 11 bases lining up with TRBD2. CDR1 MDHEN and CDR2 SYDVKM come from the germline V gene. J lost 1 base, V lost 1 base, and 18 bases had no gene match. The length of the CDR3 is 23 residues. In nucleotides, the CDR3 is TGTGCCAGCAGTTTATTTCCCAGGGATAGCGGGAGGGCCTTAGCTTCTGGGGCCAACGTCCTGACTTTC. Its translation: CASSLFPRDSGRALASGANVLTF. Variable domain in full (rest from reference TRBV28 and TRBJ2-6): DVKVTQSSRYLVKRTGEKVFLECVQDMDHENMFWYRQDPGLGLRLIYFSYDVKMKEKGDIPEGYSVSREKKERFSLILESASTNQTSMYLCASSLFPRDSGRALASGANVLTFGAGSRLTVL.

This clonotype was observed many times. V and J are TRBV28 and TRBJ1-2, with D unclear. V lost 3 bases and J lost 7, with 18 bases in between. The CDR3 covers 15 residues. Germline V gene data show CDR1 as MDHEN and CDR2 as SYDVKM. CDR3 bases: TGTGCCAGCAGTTTGTCCCCAAAAACAGTACTTGGCTACACCTTC. It is translated as CASSLSPKTVLGYTF.

The J gene is TRBJ2-7, the V gene TRBV5-1; 12 positions agree with TRBD1. The V segment lost 7 bases and the J segment 5 bases; nucleotides outside the gene matches: 10. CDR1 is SGHRS, CDR2 YFSETQ, per germline. This CDR3 has 15 amino acids. The CDR3: CASAHSGTGGHEQYF. CDR3 coding DNA: TGCGCCAGCGCCCACTCCGGGACAGGGGGCCACGAGCAGTACTTC.

This chain joins TRBV20-1 and TRBJ2-7, with 13 bases matching TRBD2. The germline V gene encodes CDR1 DFQATT and CDR2 SNEGSKA (reference sequence). The CDR3 loop spans 14 amino acids. The trim removed 8 bases at V and 1 base at J, leaving 5 bases unmatched. The CDR3 DNA sequence: TGCAGTCACGGGACTAGCGGGACTTCCTACGAGCAGTACTTC. It codes for CSHGTSGTSYEQYF.

This rearrangement joins TRBV6-5 to TRBJ1-2; 8 nucleotides agree with TRBD1. V trimming: 2 bases; J trimming: 3 bases; junction bases outside the gene matches: 2. CDR3 size: 14 residues. The germline V gene encodes CDR1 MNHEY and CDR2 SVGAGI. CDR3 in DNA: TGTGCCAGCAGTTACGTCAGGGGGCACTATGGCTACACCTTC. This sequence encodes CASSYVRGHYGYTF.

The chain recombines TRBV6-1 with TRBJ1-6, with a tentative D call TRBD1 (5 bases). Trimming shortened V by 3 bases and J by 4 bases, and 7 bases separated the two germline ends. The CDR3 is 14 amino acids. The germline gives CDR1 MNHNS, CDR2 SASEGT. The CDR3 loop reads CASSDEGYNSPLHF. DNA of the CDR3: TGTGCCAGCAGTGACGAGGGGTATAATTCACCCCTCCACTTT.

CDR3 residues: CAITRTSGNTGELFF. The CDR3 region has the DNA TGTGCCATCACCCGGACTAGCGGGAACACCGGGGAGCTGTTTTTT. J is TRBJ2-2 and V is TRBV10-3; 10 bases fit TRBD2. With V trimmed by 7 bases and J by 1 base, 3 bases remained unmatched. CDR1 and CDR2 (germline): ENHRY, SYGVKD. This CDR3 comprises 15 residues.

V and J are TRBV28 and TRBJ2-4; 8 bases align to TRBD1. The DNA end favors TRBJ2-7, so the J call may be wrong. The CDR3 covers 15 residues. The V gene's germline CDR1 is MDHEN and CDR2 SYDVKM. This CDR3 reads CASSSLQGGGYEQYF. The DNA of the CDR3 is TGTGCCAGCAGTTCACTACAGGGGGGAGGCTACGAGCAGTACTTC.

This clonotype was found a few times. The J gene is TRBJ2-7, the V gene TRBV24-1; D perhaps matches TRBD2 (5 bases). Per germline, CDR1 KGHDR and CDR2 SFDVKD. Trimming removed 1 base from V and 4 bases from J, with 13 bases in between. The CDR3 sequence is 15 residues long. The CDR3 region has the DNA TGTGCCACCAGTGATTTCGGACTTGGGAAATACGAGCAGTACTTC. Translating it yields CATSDFGLGKYEQYF.

Only a few counts were recorded for this clonotype. The chain recombines TRBV10-3 with TRBJ2-7, with D possibly being TRBD1 (6 bases). V lost 7 bases, J lost 1 base, and 14 bases lay in between. The CDR3 sequence is 14 residues long. Germline assignment: CDR1 ENHRY and CDR2 SYGVKD. CDR3 loop: CAITGGQGSYEQYF. DNA of the CDR3: TGTGCCATCACTGGAGGCCAGGGGTCCTACGAGCAGTACTTC.

This clonotype has only a few counts. This chain joins TRBV28 and TRBJ1-2; 9 nucleotides agree with TRBD1. CDR3 length equals 14 residues. The V and J ends lost 3 bases and 7 bases, in that order; junction bases with no gene match: 6. Germline CDR1 and CDR2: MDHEN and SYDVKM. The CDR3, as DNA: TGTGCCAGCAGTTTTGGACAGGGGCAAGGTGGCTACACCTTC. Amino acid sequence: CASSFGQGQGGYTF.

The chain carries TRBV20-1 and TRBJ2-7; 7 bases line up with TRBD2. Looked up from germline, CDR1 is DFQATT and CDR2 is SNEGSKA (reference sequence). This CDR3 is 13 amino acids long. V trimming: 3 bases; J trimming: 1 base; junction bases outside the gene matches: 3. The CDR3 protein is CSARSAGSYEQYF. CDR3 sequence (DNA): TGCAGTGCTAGGTCAGCGGGATCCTACGAGCAGTACTTC.

This clonotype was recorded at least ten times. The V gene is TRBV12-3 or TRBV12-4, the J gene TRBJ2-7, with 9 positions matching TRBD2. The CDR3 totals 14 residues. With 5 bases clipped from V and 5 bases from J, the junction kept 7 bases outside the gene matches. CDR3 sequence (DNA): TGTGCCAGCAGTATCTCAAGGACTAGCGACGAGCAGTACTTC. Its protein is CASSISRTSDEQYF.

The chain combines TRBV12-3 or TRBV12-4 with TRBJ1-5, with D perhaps matching TRBD1 (5 bases). Trimming pared 5 bases from V and 0 bases from J, leaving 11 bases between. The length of the CDR3 is 15 residues. CDR3 sequence reads: CASSPFRGSNQPQHF. The CDR3 coding sequence is TGTGCCAGCAGTCCGTTTAGGGGTAGCAATCAGCCCCAGCATTTT.

This clonotype is a singleton in its sample. The chain joins TRBV29-1 to TRBJ2-2; no reliable D call. V dropped 8 bases and J dropped 3 bases, with 10 bases sitting between them. Germline lookup yields CDR1 SQVTM and CDR2 ANQGSEA. The CDR3 totals 12 residues. In DNA form, the CDR3 reads TGCAGCATAGGACGGTACACCGGGGAGCTGTTTTTT. Translated, it gives CSIGRYTGELFF.

This clonotype was counted between two and nine times. This chain uses TRBV9 with TRBJ1-6, with 7 positions matching TRBD1. Per the germline V gene, CDR1 is SGDLS and CDR2 is YYNGEE. The CDR3 loop spans 15 amino acids. Unmatched junction bases numbered 3, after V lost 0 bases and J lost 6 bases. CDR3 nucleotide sequence: TGTGCCAGCAGCGTAGAGGACAGGATTAATTCACCCCTCCACTTT. Translating gives CASSVEDRINSPLHF.

A word on this clonotype: It may be a read error: a sequence one base away is much more abundant. The chain carries TRBV20-1 and TRBJ2-7; 10 nucleotides match TRBD2. J lost 2 bases, V lost 3 bases, and 4 bases had no gene match. The germline V gene encodes CDR1 DFQATT and CDR2 SNEGSKA (reference sequence). The CDR3 is 14 amino acids. CDR3 in DNA: TGCAGTGCTAGTCGGACTAGCGGCACCTACGAGCAGTACTTC. Amino acid sequence: CSASRTSGTYEQYF.

The chain carries TRBV7-2 and TRBJ1-1, with D possibly matching TRBD1 (5 bases). CDR3 length: 16 amino acids. The V gene lost 3 bases and the J gene lost 3 bases, with 17 bases spanning the gap. Germline V gene data show CDR1 as SGHTA and CDR2 as FQGNSA. The CDR3 region has the DNA TGTGCCAGCAGCTTCAATGTGCGGGGGGTAGACACTGAAGCTTTCTTT. Translated: CASSFNVRGVDTEAFF.